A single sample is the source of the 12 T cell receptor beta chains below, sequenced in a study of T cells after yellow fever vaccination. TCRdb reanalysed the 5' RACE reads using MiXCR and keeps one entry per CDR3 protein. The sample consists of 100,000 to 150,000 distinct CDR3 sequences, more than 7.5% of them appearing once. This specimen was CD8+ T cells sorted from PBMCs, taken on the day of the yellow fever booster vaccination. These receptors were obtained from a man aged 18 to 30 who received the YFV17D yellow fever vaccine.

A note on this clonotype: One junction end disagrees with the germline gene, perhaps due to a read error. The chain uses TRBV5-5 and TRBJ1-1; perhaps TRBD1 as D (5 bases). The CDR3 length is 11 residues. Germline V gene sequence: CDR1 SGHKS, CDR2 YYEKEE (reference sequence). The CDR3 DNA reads TGTGCCAGCAGCTTGGCCAGGGAGGCTCTCTTT. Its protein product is CASSLAREALF.

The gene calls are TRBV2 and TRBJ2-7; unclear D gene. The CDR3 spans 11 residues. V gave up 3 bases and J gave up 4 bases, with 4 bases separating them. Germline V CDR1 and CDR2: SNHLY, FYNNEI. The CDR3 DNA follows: TGTGCCAGCAGTGATGGTTACGAGCAGTACGTC. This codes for CASSDGYEQYV.

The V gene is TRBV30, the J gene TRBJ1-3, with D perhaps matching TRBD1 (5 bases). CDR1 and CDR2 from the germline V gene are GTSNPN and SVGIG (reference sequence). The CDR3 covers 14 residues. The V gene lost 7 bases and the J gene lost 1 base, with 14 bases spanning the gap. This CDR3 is CALSAGASGNTIYF. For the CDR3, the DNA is TGTGCCTTATCCGCCGGGGCGTCTGGAAACACCATATATTTT.

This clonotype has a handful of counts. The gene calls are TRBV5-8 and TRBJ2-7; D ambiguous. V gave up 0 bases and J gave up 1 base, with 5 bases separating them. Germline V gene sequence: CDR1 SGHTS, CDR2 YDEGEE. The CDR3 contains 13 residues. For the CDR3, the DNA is TGTGCCAGCAGCTTGGTAGGGTCCTACGAGCAGTACTTC. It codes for CASSLVGSYEQYF.

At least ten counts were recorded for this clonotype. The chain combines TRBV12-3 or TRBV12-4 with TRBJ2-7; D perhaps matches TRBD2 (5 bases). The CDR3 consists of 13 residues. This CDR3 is CASSLAPAAEQYV. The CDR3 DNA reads TGTGCCAGCAGCTTAGCACCAGCGGCCGAGCAGTACGTC.

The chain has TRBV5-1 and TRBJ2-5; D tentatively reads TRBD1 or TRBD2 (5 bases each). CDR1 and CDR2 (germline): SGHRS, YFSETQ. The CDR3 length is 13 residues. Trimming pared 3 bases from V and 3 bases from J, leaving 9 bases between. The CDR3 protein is CASSSGREETQYF. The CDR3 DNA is TGCGCCAGCAGCTCGGGGCGGGAAGAGACCCAGTACTTC.

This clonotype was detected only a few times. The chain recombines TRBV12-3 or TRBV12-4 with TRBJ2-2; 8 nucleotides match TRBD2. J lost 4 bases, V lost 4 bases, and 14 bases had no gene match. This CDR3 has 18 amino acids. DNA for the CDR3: TGTGCCAGCAGTTCCAACCGGGGGGGGTTGGTAAGCACCGGGGAGCTGTTTTTT. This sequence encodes CASSSNRGGLVSTGELFF.

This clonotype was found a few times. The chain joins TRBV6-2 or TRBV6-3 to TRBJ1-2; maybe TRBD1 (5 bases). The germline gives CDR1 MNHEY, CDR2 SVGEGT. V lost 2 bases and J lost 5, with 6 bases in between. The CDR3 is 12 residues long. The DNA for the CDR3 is TGTGCCAGCAGTTACCAGGGATATGGCTACACCTTC. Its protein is CASSYQGYGYTF.

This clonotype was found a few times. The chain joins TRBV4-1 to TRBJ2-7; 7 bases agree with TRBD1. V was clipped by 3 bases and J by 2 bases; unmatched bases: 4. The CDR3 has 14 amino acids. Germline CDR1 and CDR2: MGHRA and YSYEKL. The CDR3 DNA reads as TGCGCCAGCAGCCAGACGACAGGGACCTACGAGCAGTACTTC. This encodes CASSQTTGTYEQYF.

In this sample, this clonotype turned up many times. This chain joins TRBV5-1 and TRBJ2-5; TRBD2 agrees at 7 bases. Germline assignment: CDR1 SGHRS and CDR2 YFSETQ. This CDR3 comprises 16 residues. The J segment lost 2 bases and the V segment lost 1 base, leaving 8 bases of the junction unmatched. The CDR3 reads CASSLSLAEFQETQYF. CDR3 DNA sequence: TGCGCCAGCAGCTTGAGCCTAGCGGAATTTCAAGAGACCCAGTACTTC.

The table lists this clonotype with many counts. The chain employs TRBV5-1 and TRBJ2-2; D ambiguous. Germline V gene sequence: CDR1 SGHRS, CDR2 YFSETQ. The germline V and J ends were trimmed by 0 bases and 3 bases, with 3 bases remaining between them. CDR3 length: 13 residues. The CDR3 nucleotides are TGCGCCAGCAGCTTGGGACACACCGGGGAGCTGTTTTTT. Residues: CASSLGHTGELFF.

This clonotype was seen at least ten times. The CDR3 DNA reads TGCAGCGTGCTGGGTCACAGGGGGGACTACAATGAGCAGTTCTTC. It translates to CSVLGHRGDYNEQFF. The gene calls are TRBV29-1 and TRBJ2-1; the match to TRBD1 covers 8 bases. The length of the CDR3 is 15 residues. V was clipped by 6 bases and J by 3 bases; unmatched bases: 10. Germline CDR1 is SQVTM and CDR2 is ANQGSEA.